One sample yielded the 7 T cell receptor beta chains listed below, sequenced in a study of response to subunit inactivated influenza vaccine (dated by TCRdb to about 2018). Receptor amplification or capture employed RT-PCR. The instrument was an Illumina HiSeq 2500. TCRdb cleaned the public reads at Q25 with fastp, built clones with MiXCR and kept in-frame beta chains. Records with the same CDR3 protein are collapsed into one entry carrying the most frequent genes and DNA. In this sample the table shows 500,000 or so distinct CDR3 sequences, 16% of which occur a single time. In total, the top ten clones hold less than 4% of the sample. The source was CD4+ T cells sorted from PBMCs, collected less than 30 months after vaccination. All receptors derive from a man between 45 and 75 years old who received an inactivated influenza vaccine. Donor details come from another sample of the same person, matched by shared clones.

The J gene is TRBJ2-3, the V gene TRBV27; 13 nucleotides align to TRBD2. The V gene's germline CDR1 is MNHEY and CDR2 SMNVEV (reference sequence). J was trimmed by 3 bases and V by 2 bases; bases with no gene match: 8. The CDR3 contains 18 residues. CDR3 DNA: TGTGCCAGCAGTTTAAGGACTAGCGGGGGCCCTCCTACAGATACGCAGTATTTT. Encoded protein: CASSLRTSGGPPTDTQYF.

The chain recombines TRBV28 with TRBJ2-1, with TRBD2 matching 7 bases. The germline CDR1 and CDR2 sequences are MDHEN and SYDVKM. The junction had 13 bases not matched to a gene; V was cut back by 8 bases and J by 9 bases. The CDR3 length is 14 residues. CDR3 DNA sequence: TGTGCCAGCGGAATTACTGTGACTAGCCCTGAGCAGTTCTTC. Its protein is CASGITVTSPEQFF.

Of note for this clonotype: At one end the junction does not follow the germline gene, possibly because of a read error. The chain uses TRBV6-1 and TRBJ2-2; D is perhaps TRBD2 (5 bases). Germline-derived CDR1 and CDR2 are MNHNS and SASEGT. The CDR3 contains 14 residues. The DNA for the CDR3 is TGTGCCAGCAGGCCCTGGGTCTTTACCGGGGTGCTGTTTTTT. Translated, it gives CASRPWVFTGVLFF.

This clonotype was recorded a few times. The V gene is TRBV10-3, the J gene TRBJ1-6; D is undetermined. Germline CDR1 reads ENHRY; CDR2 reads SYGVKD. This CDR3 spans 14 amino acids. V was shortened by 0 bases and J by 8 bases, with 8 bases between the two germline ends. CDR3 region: CAISESWEYSPLHF. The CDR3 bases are TGTGCCATCAGTGAGTCGTGGGAGTATTCACCCCTCCACTTT.

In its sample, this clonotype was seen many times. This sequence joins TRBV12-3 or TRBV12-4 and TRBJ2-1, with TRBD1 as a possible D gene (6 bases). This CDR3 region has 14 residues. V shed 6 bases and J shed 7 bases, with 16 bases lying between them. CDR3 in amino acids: CASRHTGQHNEQFF. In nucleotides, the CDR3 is TGTGCCAGCAGACATACGGGACAACATAATGAGCAGTTCTTC.

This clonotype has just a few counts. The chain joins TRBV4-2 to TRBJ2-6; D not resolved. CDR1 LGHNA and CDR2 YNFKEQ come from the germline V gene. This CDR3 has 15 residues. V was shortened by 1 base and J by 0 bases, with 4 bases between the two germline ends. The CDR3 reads CASSQVSSGANVLTF. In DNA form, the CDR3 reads TGTGCCAGCAGCCAAGTGAGCTCTGGGGCCAACGTCCTGACTTTC.

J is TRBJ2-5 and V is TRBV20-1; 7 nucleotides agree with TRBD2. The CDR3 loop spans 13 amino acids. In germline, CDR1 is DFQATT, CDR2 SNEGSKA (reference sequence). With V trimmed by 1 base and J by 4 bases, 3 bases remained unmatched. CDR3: CSARAWEGETQYF. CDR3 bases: TGCAGTGCTAGAGCTTGGGAGGGAGAGACCCAGTACTTC.